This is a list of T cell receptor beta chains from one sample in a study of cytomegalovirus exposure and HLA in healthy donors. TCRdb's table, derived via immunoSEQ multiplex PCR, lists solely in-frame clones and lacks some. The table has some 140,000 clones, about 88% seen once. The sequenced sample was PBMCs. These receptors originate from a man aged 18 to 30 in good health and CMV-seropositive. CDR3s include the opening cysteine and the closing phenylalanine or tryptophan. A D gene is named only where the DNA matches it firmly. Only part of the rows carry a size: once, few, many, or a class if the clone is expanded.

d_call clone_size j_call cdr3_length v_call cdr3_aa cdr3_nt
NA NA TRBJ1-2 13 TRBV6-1 CASTMSGLWGYTF TGTGCCAGCACCATGTCGGGACTCTGGGGCTACACCTTC
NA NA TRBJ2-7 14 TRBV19 CASSRPGEVYEQYF TGTGCCAGTAGTAGGCCAGGGGAAGTCTACGAGCAGTACTTC
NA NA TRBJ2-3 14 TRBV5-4 CASSSGVGTDTQYF TGTGCCAGCAGCTCGGGAGTGGGCACAGATACGCAGTATTTT
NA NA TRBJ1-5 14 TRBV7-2 CASSPQRDSDRKHF TGTGCCAGCAGCCCGCAAAGAGACAGCGACCGCAAACATTTT
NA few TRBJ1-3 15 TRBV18 CASSPEYPSGNTIYF TGTGCCAGCTCACCGGAGTATCCCTCTGGAAACACCATATATTTT
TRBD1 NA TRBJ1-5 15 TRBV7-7 CASSGSGDREKPQHF TGTGCCAGCAGCGGAAGTGGGGACAGGGAAAAGCCCCAGCATTTT
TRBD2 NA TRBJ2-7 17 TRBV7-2 CASSRSGTSGGSYEQYF TGTGCCAGCAGCCGCTCCGGGACTAGCGGGGGTTCCTACGAGCAGTACTTC
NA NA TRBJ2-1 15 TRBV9 CASTYSGESYNEQFF TGTGCCAGCACCTACTCCGGGGAATCCTACAATGAGCAGTTCTTC
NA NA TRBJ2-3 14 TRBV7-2 CASSFGGAGDTQYF TGTGCCAGCAGCTTTGGGGGGGCAGGAGATACGCAGTATTTT
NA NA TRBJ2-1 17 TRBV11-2 CASSRRVTGTSYNEQFF TGTGCCAGCAGCCGAAGAGTTACCGGGACATCCTACAATGAGCAGTTCTTC
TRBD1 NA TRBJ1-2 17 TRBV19 CASSSRTGGRSLYGYTF TGTGCCAGTAGTTCACGGACAGGGGGCCGCTCACTGTATGGCTACACCTTC
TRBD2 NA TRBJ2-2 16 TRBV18 CASSPNLAGVTGELFF TGTGCCAGCTCACCGAACTTGGCGGGAGTAACCGGGGAGCTGTTTTTT
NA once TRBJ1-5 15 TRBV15 CATSRAHSSNQPQHF TGTGCCACCAGCAGAGCCCACAGCAGCAATCAGCCCCAGCATTTT
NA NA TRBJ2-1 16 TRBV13 CASSLPPGLAGNEQFF TGTGCCAGCAGCTTACCTCCGGGACTGGCTGGGAATGAGCAGTTCTTC
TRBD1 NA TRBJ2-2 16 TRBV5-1 CASSSTTGADTGELFF TGCGCCAGCAGCTCAACTACAGGGGCGGACACCGGGGAGCTGTTTTTT
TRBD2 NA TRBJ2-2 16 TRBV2 CASSEGGGLATGELFF TGTGCCAGCAGTGAAGGCGGGGGGCTGGCCACCGGGGAGCTGTTTTTT
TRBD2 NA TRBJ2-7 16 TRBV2 CASSDGGRRETGEQYF TGTGCCAGCAGTGACGGTGGGCGGCGGGAGACGGGGGAGCAGTACTTC
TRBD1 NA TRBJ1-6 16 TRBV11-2 CASSLPRTGNKSPLHF TGTGCCAGCAGCCTCCCCCGGACAGGGAACAAATCACCCCTCCACTTT
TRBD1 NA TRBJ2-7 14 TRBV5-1 CASSPGTGYYEQYF TGCGCCAGCAGCCCTGGGACAGGGTACTACGAGCAGTACTTC
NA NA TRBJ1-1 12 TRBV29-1 CSVDRVNTEAFF TGCAGCGTTGACAGGGTTAACACTGAAGCTTTCTTT
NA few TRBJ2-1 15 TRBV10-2 CASSEGPSIQDEQFF TGCGCCAGCAGTGAGGGACCATCGATACAGGATGAGCAGTTCTTC
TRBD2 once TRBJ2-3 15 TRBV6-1 CASSEEGLAADTQYF TGTGCCAGCAGTGAAGAGGGACTAGCAGCAGATACGCAGTATTTT
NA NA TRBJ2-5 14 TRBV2 CASTSGAGSGTQYF TGTGCCAGCACATCAGGGGCCGGCTCGGGGACCCAGTACTTC
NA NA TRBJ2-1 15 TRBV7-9 CASSPTRASHNEQFF TGTGCCAGCAGCCCGACTAGAGCGTCACACAATGAGCAGTTCTTC
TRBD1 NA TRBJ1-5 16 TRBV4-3 CASSQDRGGTNQPQHF TGCGCCAGCAGCCAGGACAGGGGGGGGACCAATCAGCCCCAGCATTTT
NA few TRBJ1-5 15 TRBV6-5 CASRTTSYSNQPQHF TGTGCCAGCAGAACGACATCTTATAGCAATCAGCCCCAGCATTTT